Each of the 21 T cell receptor beta chains below was sequenced from the same sample in a study of shared clonotypes between healthy human individuals. TCRdb's table, derived via immunoSEQ multiplex PCR, lists solely in-frame clones and lacks some. The table records just over 2,000,000 clones, roughly 95% of them present only once. In the naive CD8 group, cells lacked CD45RO and were positively selected for CCR7, so terminally differentiated effector memory CD45RA+ cells were left out. Sequencing was carried out using naive CD8+ T cells sorted from blood. The receptor source for this set is a man aged 18 to 35 in good health.

The chain carries TRBV4-3 and TRBJ2-2; 15 bases line up with TRBD2. CDR1 is LGHNA and CDR2 is YSLEER in the germline V gene. V lost 2 bases to trimming and J lost 7 bases; unmatched junction nucleotides: 11. The CDR3 totals 19 residues. CDR3 DNA: TGCGCCAGCAGCCAACAGCGATGGACTAGCGGGAGGGCGAGCGGGGAGCTGTTTTTT. Protein sequence: CASSQQRWTSGRASGELFF.

The chain recombines TRBV5-4 with TRBJ1-2; the match to TRBD1 covers 7 bases. CDR3 size: 15 residues. After removal of 4 bases from V and 1 base from J, the junction contained 7 bases not matched to a gene. The germline V gene encodes CDR1 SGHNT and CDR2 YYREEE (reference sequence). CDR3 protein: CASSLDRVINYGYTF. DNA of the CDR3: TGTGCCAGCAGCCTAGACAGGGTTATTAACTATGGCTACACCTTC. The variable domain in full, completed from reference TRBV5-4 and TRBJ1-2, reads ETGVTQSPTHLIKTRGQQVTLRCSSQSGHNTVSWYQQALGQGPQFIFQYYREEENGRGNFPPRFSGLQFPNYSSELNVNALELDDSALYLCASSLDRVINYGYTFGSGTRLTVV.

The chain has TRBV27 and TRBJ2-7, with 7 positions matching TRBD1. CDR1 and CDR2 (germline): MNHEY, SMNVEV (reference sequence). This CDR3 is 14 amino acids long. The trim removed 3 bases at V and 2 bases at J, leaving 4 bases unmatched. The CDR3 reads CASSFFTGAYEQYF. CDR3 coding DNA: TGTGCCAGCAGTTTCTTCACAGGGGCCTACGAGCAGTACTTC.

The chain combines TRBV6-6 with TRBJ2-7; the D call may be TRBD1 or TRBD2 (5 bases each). Trimming took 4 bases from V and 5 from J, leaving 15 bases between them. Germline CDR1 MNHNY, CDR2 SVGAGI (reference sequence). The CDR3 runs 14 residues. The CDR3 here is CASSSLVRGDEQYF. DNA for the CDR3: TGTGCCAGCAGTTCCCTAGTCCGAGGGGACGAGCAGTACTTC.

This chain connects TRBV15 to TRBJ1-1; D is perhaps TRBD1 (5 bases). This CDR3 has 15 amino acids. Trimming took 5 bases from V and 3 from J, leaving 16 bases between them. Germline CDR1 LNHNV, CDR2 YYDKDF (reference sequence). The DNA for the CDR3 is TGTGCCACCAGCCGCCCAGGCGGGGGGTACACTGAAGCTTTCTTT. Translation gives CATSRPGGGYTEAFF.

The V call is TRBV9, the J call TRBJ2-7, with 9 bases matching TRBD1. This CDR3 has 17 amino acids. Germline assignment: CDR1 SGDLS and CDR2 YYNGEE. V was clipped by 4 bases and J by 6 bases; unmatched bases: 17. In nucleotides, the CDR3 is TGTGCCAGCAGCCCACAGGGGGCCCCTAGGCCGGGGGGCGAGCAGTACTTC. Its translation: CASSPQGAPRPGGEQYF.

CDR3 DNA: TGTGCCAGCAGCGCGGGACTAGCGGGAAGACTTGGGGAGCTGTTTTTT. It codes for CASSAGLAGRLGELFF. The V gene is TRBV5-6, the J gene TRBJ2-2, with 13 bases aligning to TRBD2. This CDR3 contains 16 residues. The V gene's germline CDR1 is SGHDT and CDR2 YYEEEE. After removal of 4 bases from V and 8 bases from J, the junction contained 8 bases not matched to a gene.

The gene calls are TRBV28 and TRBJ2-5; tentatively, D is TRBD1 or TRBD2 (6 bases each). Trimming cost V 8 bases and J 1 base, with 17 bases left between them. Germline values: CDR1 MDHEN, CDR2 SYDVKM. The CDR3 covers 15 residues. The CDR3: CASLLQGGPQETQYF. In nucleotides, the CDR3 is TGTGCCAGCCTACTACAGGGAGGCCCCCAAGAGACCCAGTACTTC.

With respect to this clone: In the same sample, other DNA sequences code for this CDR3. This chain uses TRBV5-6 with TRBJ2-5; D may match TRBD1 or TRBD2 (5 bases each). This CDR3 is 18 amino acids long. V lost 2 bases and J 13 bases, leaving 33 bases between the germline ends. Looked up from germline, CDR1 is SGHDT and CDR2 is YYEEEE. CDR3 sequence (DNA): TGTGCCAGCAGCTTAATCAGGGCAGGAGTGGGGGTGCGCAGCAGGTTGTACTTC. It translates to CASSLIRAGVGVRSRLYF.

The chain joins TRBV2 to TRBJ1-2; a possible D gene is TRBD1 (5 bases). Trimming removed 7 bases from V and 2 bases from J, with 11 bases in between. The germline gives CDR1 SNHLY, CDR2 FYNNEI. This CDR3 is 13 amino acids long. The DNA for the CDR3 is TGTGCCAGCATGGCAGGGATGAACTATGGCTACACCTTC. As protein: CASMAGMNYGYTF.

The chain joins TRBV6-5 to TRBJ1-2, with D possibly matching TRBD1 (6 bases). Trimming took off 4 bases at V and 4 bases at J, with 10 bases between the two ends. The CDR3 sequence is 13 residues long. CDR1 MNHEY and CDR2 SVGAGI come from the germline V gene. As DNA, the CDR3 is TGTGCCAGCAGTTGGGGGACATCCTATGGCTACACCTTC. This encodes CASSWGTSYGYTF.

The rearrangement uses TRBV6-5 and TRBJ2-2; tentatively, D is TRBD1 (5 bases). This CDR3 has 15 residues. V was clipped by 0 bases and J by 4 bases, with 9 bases between them. Germline assignment: CDR1 MNHEY and CDR2 SVGAGI. The DNA of the CDR3 is TGTGCCAGCAGTTACTCGTTGGGGCTCACCGGGGAGCTGTTTTTT. As protein: CASSYSLGLTGELFF.

The CDR3 DNA is TGTGCCAGCAGCCCCGGCAGGGGGTCAGTCTACGAGCAGTACTTC. It yields the protein CASSPGRGSVYEQYF. The genes are TRBV11-2 and TRBJ2-7, with 7 bases matching TRBD1. With V trimmed by 5 bases and J by 3 bases, 10 bases remained unmatched. Germline V gene sequence: CDR1 SGHAT, CDR2 FQNNGV. The CDR3 runs to 15 residues.

The J gene is TRBJ2-7, the V gene TRBV7-2; 10 bases are a match to TRBD2. Germline loops: CDR1 SGHTA, CDR2 FQGNSA. The J segment lost 1 base and the V segment lost 5 bases, leaving 8 bases of the junction unmatched. The CDR3 is made up of 16 amino acids. The CDR3 is CASSPPLAGVSYEQYF. DNA for the CDR3: TGTGCCAGCAGCCCTCCCCTAGCGGGAGTATCCTACGAGCAGTACTTC.

The chain recombines TRBV4-1 with TRBJ2-7; D not resolved. The CDR3 consists of 13 residues. The ends were cut back, 1 base at V and 5 bases at J, with 9 bases in the middle. CDR1 and CDR2 (germline): MGHRA, YSYEKL. CDR3 sequence reads: CASSQGAYHEQYF. CDR3 in DNA: TGCGCCAGCAGCCAAGGGGCTTACCACGAGCAGTACTTC.

This chain connects TRBV28 to TRBJ1-4, with unresolved D. The V end lost 5 bases, the J end lost 7 bases, and 8 bases lay between the germline ends. This CDR3 spans 12 amino acids. Germline assignment: CDR1 MDHEN and CDR2 SYDVKM. CDR3 DNA sequence: TGTGCCAGCAGTGATAACCCTGAAAAACTGTTTTTT. The encoded protein is CASSDNPEKLFF.

The chain has TRBV28 and TRBJ2-7, with 7 bases fitting TRBD1. CDR1 and CDR2 from the germline V gene are MDHEN and SYDVKM. The CDR3 has 13 residues. Trimming cost V 4 bases and J 4 bases; bases outside gene matches: 4. The CDR3 sequence: CASSSTGRYEQYF. For the CDR3, the DNA is TGTGCCAGCAGTTCGACAGGGCGGTACGAGCAGTACTTC.

V is TRBV4-1 and J is TRBJ1-1, with D possibly being TRBD1 (5 bases). Trimming removed 5 bases from V and 10 bases from J, with 17 bases in between. This CDR3 has 13 amino acids. Germline V CDR1 and CDR2: MGHRA, YSYEKL. The CDR3 DNA sequence: TGCGCCAGCAGCGCCAAGATCGGCCAGGGAGCTTTCTTT. Its protein is CASSAKIGQGAFF.

The genes are TRBV19 and TRBJ2-7, with TRBD2 as a possible D gene (6 bases). From germline, CDR1 is LNHDA and CDR2 SQIVND (reference sequence). Trimming removed 3 bases from V and 5 bases from J, with 11 bases in between. The CDR3 has 13 amino acids. This CDR3 reads CASSITEGNEQYF. CDR3 nucleotides: TGTGCCAGTAGTATTACGGAGGGGAACGAGCAGTACTTC.

The genes are TRBV21-1 and TRBJ2-6. TRBV21-1 has pseudogene status. There are 17 residues in the CDR3. CDR3 sequence: CASSNRTAPSGANVLTF. Written as DNA, the CDR3 is TGTGCCAGCAGCAATAGGACGGCCCCCTCTGGGGCCAACGTCCTGACTTTC.

As DNA, the CDR3 is TGTGCCAGCAGTGGATATTCCGGGGAGCTGTTTTTT. Amino acids: CASSGYSGELFF. J is TRBJ2-2 and V is TRBV2; no reliable D call. This CDR3 is 12 amino acids long. CDR1 is SNHLY and CDR2 is FYNNEI in the germline V gene. V was clipped by 4 bases and J by 6 bases, with 6 bases between them.